This T cell receptor beta chain was found in a study of Graves' ophthalmopathy and Graves' hyperthyroidism. The authors amplified TCR beta CDR3 regions from RNA transcripts. First-round RT-PCR used HTBI primers; second-round multiplex PCR followed. A single record per CDR3 protein comes from TCRdb applying MiXCR to the multiplex PCR reads. The sample yields about 640,000 distinct CDR3 sequences, about two fifths seen once. Germline loops: CDR1 MGHDK, CDR2 SYGVNS. The V gene end was trimmed by 4 bases and the J gene end by 12 bases; junction bases not matched to a gene: 6. The CDR3 extends over 11 amino acids.

The TCR originated in an adult man with Graves' ophthalmopathy. The chain recombines TRBV25-1 with TRBJ2-7; TRBD2 matches 7 bases. The specimen sequenced was peripheral blood. CDR3 coding DNA: TGTGCCAGCAGTGGGTCCCTAGCGGTGTACTTC. Protein: CASSGSLAVYF.